The rows below give T cell receptor beta chains drawn from one sample of a study of blood T cell repertoires in COVID-19. TCRdb's copy holds only in-frame clones and misses some; the assay was immunoSEQ multiplex PCR. The sample has about 110,000 clones; 80% to 90% are singletons. Sequenced input: peripheral blood. The source is a woman aged 60 to 75 with acute or convalescent COVID-19. CDR3s include the opening cysteine and the closing phenylalanine or tryptophan. Fields, in order: V gene, D gene, J gene, clone size, CDR3 DNA, CDR3 protein. A D gene is named only where the DNA matches it firmly. The size entry is marked missing in some rows and otherwise reads once, few, many or a size class.

>TRBV3-1/TRBV3-2|.|TRBJ1-2|.
TGTGCCAGCAGCCAAGAGTCCGGGGAGGTCAATGGCTACACCTTC
CASSQESGEVNGYTF
>TRBV6-5|.|TRBJ1-4|.
TGTGCCAGCAGTCTGGACAGAGGCGTTGAAAAACTGTTTTTT
CASSLDRGVEKLFF
>TRBV11-2|.|TRBJ1-5|.
TGTGCCAGCAGCGCCGGGTATCAGCCCCAGCATTTT
CASSAGYQPQHF
>TRBV2|.|TRBJ1-2|.
TGTGCCAGCAGTGTTCGGTTGGATGGCTACACCTTC
CASSVRLDGYTF
>TRBV20-1|.|TRBJ1-2|.
TGCAGTGCTAGTGGGGCAGGGGCTCGGGGCTACACCTTC
CSASGAGARGYTF
>TRBV7-2|.|TRBJ1-4|.
TGTGCCAGCAGCTCCTGGGACTTTGGGGAAAAACTGTTTTTT
CASSSWDFGEKLFF
>TRBV11-3|.|TRBJ2-3|.
TGTGCCAGCAGCTTAGGCGGGCCCAGCACAGATACGCAGTATTTT
CASSLGGPSTDTQYF
>TRBV28|TRBD1|TRBJ2-1|.
TGTGCCAGCAAGGCAGGGGGAACCTACAATGAGCAGTTCTTC
CASKAGGTYNEQFF
>TRBV5-1|TRBD2|TRBJ2-1|.
TGCGCCAGCAGCCTAAACCCCGGGGGGGCCGGGAATGAGCAGTTCTTC
CASSLNPGGAGNEQFF
>TRBV6-4|.|TRBJ1-6|.
TGTGCCAGCAGGCCGGGGGGGACAACGCGGAGGACGCCCCTCCACTTT
CASRPGGTTRRTPLHF
>TRBV19|TRBD1|TRBJ2-3|few
TGTGCCAGTAGTATGGCAGGGGGCGCAGATACGCAGTATTTT
CASSMAGGADTQYF
>TRBV12-3/TRBV12-4|.|TRBJ2-5|.
TGTGCCAGCAGTTTCCTCCCGGAGGAGACCCAGTACTTC
CASSFLPEETQYF
>TRBV6-5|.|TRBJ1-1|.
TGTGCCAGCAGAGCCGGTAGCCGTGGAACTGAAGCTTTCTTT
CASRAGSRGTEAFF
>TRBV28|TRBD1|TRBJ2-3|few
TGTGCCAGCAGTTTAAGGGCGGGGACAGGGGTTGATACGCAGTATTTT
CASSLRAGTGVDTQYF
>TRBV29-1|.|TRBJ1-3|few
TGCAGCGTTTCTCGGGGGTCCTCTGGAAACACCATATATTTT
CSVSRGSSGNTIYF
>TRBV28|.|TRBJ2-7|.
TGTGCCAGCAGTTCGGGTCCAGGGCTTTTCTTCGTAGGGCAGTACTTC
CASSSGPGLFFVGQYF
>TRBV19|.|TRBJ1-2|.
TGTGCCAGTAGTATATGGGACACAGTGAACTATGGCTACACCTTC
CASSIWDTVNYGYTF
>TRBV30|TRBD1|TRBJ1-2|.
TGTGCCCTCGAGGGACAGGGGGATGGCTACACCTTC
CALEGQGDGYTF
>TRBV21-1|.|TRBJ1-2|few
TGTGCCAGCAGCAGACTTGGATGGACAGGGGGCTCGTATGGCTACACCTTC
CASSRLGWTGGSYGYTF
>TRBV6-5|TRBD1|TRBJ1-2|.
TGTGCCAGCAGCCCAGGACAGGGCCGTTACACCTTC
CASSPGQGRYTF
>TRBV7-8|.|TRBJ2-3|.
TGTGCCAGCAGCCCGCGGTCAGGGGATACGCAGTATTTT
CASSPRSGDTQYF
>TRBV7-2|.|TRBJ1-2|.
TGTGCCAGCAGCTTAGAGGCCTACCGGGGCTATGGCTACACCTTC
CASSLEAYRGYGYTF
>TRBV2|.|TRBJ2-1|few
TGTGCCAGCAAACGGGACACCAACAATGAGCAGTTCTTC
CASKRDTNNEQFF
>TRBV4-3|.|TRBJ1-2|.
TGCGCCAGCAGCCAAGGAGGGTACAGGGCCTATGGCTACACCTTC
CASSQGGYRAYGYTF
>TRBV30|TRBD2|TRBJ2-5|.
TGTGCCTGGAGTGTGGGCGGGGGACAAGAGACCCAGTACTTC
CAWSVGGGQETQYF
>TRBV12-5|TRBD2|TRBJ2-1|.
TGTGCTAGTGGTCTCGGACTAGCATCAGTCTATGAGCAGTTCTTC
CASGLGLASVYEQFF
>TRBV5-6|.|TRBJ2-1|.
TGTGCCAGCAGCTTGTTTTCGACGGGGTCCTACAATGAGCAGTTCTTC
CASSLFSTGSYNEQFF
>TRBV30|.|TRBJ2-7|.
TGTGCCTGGAGATCGAGTTACGAGCAGTACTTC
CAWRSSYEQYF
>TRBV21-1|.|TRBJ2-3|.
TGTGCCAGCAGCAAAGCCCGGGACAGTCCGTCCACAGATACGCAGTATTTT
CASSKARDSPSTDTQYF
>TRBV4-1|.|TRBJ1-5|.
TGCGCCAGCAGCCAAGTTTCGGGTCAGCCCCAGCATTTT
CASSQVSGQPQHF
>TRBV9|TRBD1|TRBJ1-2|.
TGTGCCAGCAGCGTACGGCCAGGGGGAAATCAAGGCTACACCTTC
CASSVRPGGNQGYTF
>TRBV7-3|TRBD2|TRBJ2-3|.
TGTGCCAGCAGCTTAACGGGTAGCGGGGGGACGCAGTATTTT
CASSLTGSGGTQYF
>TRBV7-9|.|TRBJ1-3|.
TGTGCCAGCAGCCACGGGCCTGGGAGGAACACCATATATTTT
CASSHGPGRNTIYF
>TRBV3-1/TRBV3-2|.|TRBJ1-4|.
TGTGCCAGCAGCTACGGGACTGTTGAAAAACTGTTTTTT
CASSYGTVEKLFF
>TRBV5-4|TRBD2|TRBJ2-5|.
TGTGCCAGCAGCCTTAGGACTAGCGGGGGGAGAGAGACCCAGTACTTC
CASSLRTSGGRETQYF
>TRBV28|TRBD1|TRBJ2-7|.
TGTGCCAGCAGTTTAACAGGGGGGCCTATCTACGAGCAGTACTTC
CASSLTGGPIYEQYF
>TRBV21-1|.|TRBJ2-3|.
TGTGCCAGCAGCACCGCGGGGGGGCCCTCAGATACGCAGTATTTT
CASSTAGGPSDTQYF
>TRBV20-1|.|TRBJ1-5|.
TGCAGTGCTAGTTCCGAGAATCAGCCCCAGCATTTT
CSASSENQPQHF
>TRBV5-5|TRBD1|TRBJ1-2|.
TGTGCCAGCAGCTTTCTTGCAGGGGGTGCGTATGGCTACACCTTC
CASSFLAGGAYGYTF
>TRBV9|.|TRBJ1-4|.
TGTGCCAGCAGCCCGATAGTAACTAATGAAAAACTGTTTTTT
CASSPIVTNEKLFF
>TRBV24-1|.|TRBJ2-2|.
TGTGCCACCAGTAACGCGGAGGAGGGGGAGCTGTTTTTT
CATSNAEEGELFF
>TRBV12-3/TRBV12-4|.|TRBJ1-1|.
TGTGCCAGCCGGAGAGAGGGTCCAGCTTTCTTT
CASRREGPAFF
>TRBV24-1|.|TRBJ2-7|few
TGTGCCACCAGTGATCCACAGGGCTCGTACGAGCAGTACTTC
CATSDPQGSYEQYF
>TRBV11-3|.|TRBJ1-2|.
TGTGCCAGCAGCTTGAGCGGGCAGGGAGACTATGGCTACACCTTC
CASSLSGQGDYGYTF
>TRBV28|.|TRBJ2-2|.
TGTGCCAGCAGTTTCCCAGAATCAGGGACCGGGGAGCTGTTTTTT
CASSFPESGTGELFF